Listed here are 24 T cell receptor beta chains from one sample, sequenced in a study of cytomegalovirus exposure and HLA in healthy donors. The PCR employed 60 Vbeta primers together with 13 Jbeta primers. Sequenced by immunoSEQ multiplex PCR; TCRdb stores in-frame clones only, minus some. This listing includes some 130,000 clones. Material: PBMCs. The receptors come from a woman aged 40 to 50 in good health and CMV-seropositive.

The genes are TRBV6-1 and TRBJ1-1; D unresolved. This CDR3 spans 12 amino acids. Germline-derived CDR1 and CDR2 are MNHNS and SASEGT. Trimming took off 6 bases at V and 6 bases at J, with 11 bases between the two ends. Here the CDR3 DNA reads TGTGCCAGCAGCGGGGATACGGCTGAAGCTTTCTTT. Translated: CASSGDTAEAFF.

The rearrangement joins TRBV5-1 to TRBJ2-5; D is perhaps TRBD2 (6 bases). The V and J ends lost 7 bases and 5 bases respectively, with 12 bases between them. The CDR3 totals 12 residues. Germline CDR1 is SGHRS and CDR2 is YFSETQ. The DNA of the CDR3 is TGCGCCAGCCTCTCGGAGGGGGAGACCCAGTACTTC. Translated, it gives CASLSEGETQYF. Filled out from reference TRBV5-1 and TRBJ2-5, the complete variable domain reads KAGVTQTPRYLIKTRGQQVTLSCSPISGHRSVSWYQQTPGQGLQFLFEYFSETQRNKGNFPGRFSGRQFSNSRSEMNVSTLELGDSALYLCASLSEGETQYFGPGTRLLVL.

V gene TRBV7-8 combines with J gene TRBJ2-7; 8 bases agree with TRBD1. V lost 0 bases to trimming and J lost 3 bases; unmatched junction nucleotides: 13. Germline V lookup: CDR1 SGHVS, CDR2 FQNEAQ. The CDR3 sequence is 18 residues long. The CDR3 is CASSLAGSRAGGHYEQYF. CDR3 DNA sequence: TGTGCCAGCAGCTTAGCGGGTTCTAGGGCAGGGGGCCACTACGAGCAGTACTTC.

The V gene is TRBV9, the J gene TRBJ2-3, with a tentative D call TRBD2 (5 bases). The ends were cut back, 2 bases at V and 1 base at J, with 8 bases in the middle. Per the germline V gene, CDR1 is SGDLS and CDR2 is YYNGEE. The CDR3 consists of 14 residues. CDR3 bases: TGTGCCAGCAGCGTCGTCGGGGGCACAGATACGCAGTATTTT. This gives the protein CASSVVGGTDTQYF.

V usage is TRBV6-5 and J usage is TRBJ1-6, with 7 bases that match TRBD1. This CDR3 is built from 13 residues. CDR1 is MNHEY, CDR2 SVGAGI, per germline. Trimming took 5 bases from V and 10 from J; bases not matched to a gene: 5. The CDR3 DNA reads TGTGCCAGCAGTAGGGGGCGAGGGTCACCCCTCCACTTT. Encoded protein: CASSRGRGSPLHF.

V and J are TRBV19 and TRBJ2-5; weak D call: TRBD1 (5 bases). TRBJ2-7 explains the end of the DNA better; the J call may be wrong. Per the germline V gene, CDR1 is LNHDA and CDR2 is SQIVND (reference sequence). The CDR3 sequence is 15 residues long. This chain's CDR3 is CASSIRQRSSYEQYF. CDR3 nucleotides: TGTGCCAGTAGTATTAGACAGAGAAGCTCCTACGAGCAGTACTTC.

This chain uses TRBV4-1 with TRBJ2-7; 9 bases line up with TRBD2. Germline trimming cut 0 bases from V and 3 bases from J; bases unmatched to any gene: 6. This CDR3 has 16 amino acids. The germline V gene has CDR1 MGHRA and CDR2 YSYEKL. The CDR3 here is CASSQELRTSVYEQYF. CDR3 nucleotide sequence: TGCGCCAGCAGCCAAGAACTCCGGACTAGCGTCTACGAGCAGTACTTC.

J is TRBJ1-1 and V is TRBV28; 7 positions agree with TRBD1. This CDR3 contains 15 residues. From germline, CDR1 is MDHEN and CDR2 SYDVKM. V lost 5 bases, J lost 4 bases, and 10 bases stayed unmatched. The DNA for the CDR3 is TGTGCCAGCAGTCTATTGACAGGGATGGGCACTGAAGCTTTCTTT. Translating it yields CASSLLTGMGTEAFF. The full variable domain, with the rest looked up from reference TRBV28 and TRBJ1-1, is DVKVTQSSRYLVKRTGEKVFLECVQDMDHENMFWYRQDPGLGLRLIYFSYDVKMKEKGDIPEGYSVSREKKERFSLILESASTNQTSMYLCASSLLTGMGTEAFFGQGTRLTVV.

This chain joins TRBV6-5 and TRBJ2-7; the match to TRBD1 covers 8 bases. The germline CDR1 and CDR2 sequences are MNHEY and SVGAGI. This CDR3 has 14 amino acids. With 5 bases clipped from V and 0 bases from J, the junction kept 3 bases outside the gene matches. CDR3 nucleotide sequence: TGTGCCAGCAGTCGACAGGGGAGCTCCTACGAGCAGTACTTC. As protein: CASSRQGSSYEQYF.

This chain connects TRBV21-1 to TRBJ2-2; whether TRBD2, the table's D call, matches the DNA was not checked. TRBV21-1 is a listed pseudogene. This CDR3 has 16 residues. CDR3 sequence (DNA): TGTGCCAGCAGCAAAGTAGAGCCCACGAACACCGGGGAGCTGTTTTTT. Translated, it gives CASSKVEPTNTGELFF.

This rearrangement joins TRBV28 to TRBJ1-2; 10 bases match TRBD1. From germline, CDR1 is MDHEN and CDR2 SYDVKM. The CDR3 covers 13 residues. Trimming removed 10 bases from V and 3 bases from J; junction bases left unmatched: 5. CDR3 DNA: TGTGCCACCGCGGGACAGGGGTACTATGGCTACACCTTC. Translation gives CATAGQGYYGYTF.

The chain links TRBV6-1 to TRBJ1-1, with 8 bases that match TRBD1. Germline assignment: CDR1 MNHNS and CDR2 SASEGT. V gave up 8 bases and J gave up 0 bases; unmatched junction bases: 5. CDR3 length: 14 amino acids. As DNA, the CDR3 is TGTGCCAGCGCTGACAGGGGAATGAACACTGAAGCTTTCTTT. Translation gives CASADRGMNTEAFF.

The V call is TRBV9, the J call TRBJ2-5; 7 positions agree with TRBD2. CDR1 is SGDLS and CDR2 is YYNGEE in the germline V gene. The junction had 7 bases not matched to a gene; V was cut back by 0 bases and J by 5 bases. The CDR3 covers 15 residues. As DNA, the CDR3 is TGTGCCAGCAGCGTAGCTAGGGAGGGCCATGAGACCCAGTACTTC. It is translated as CASSVAREGHETQYF.

The CDR3 DNA sequence: TGTGCCAGCAGTTTCCCCAGCGGGCATAACAATGAGCAGTTCTTC. Protein: CASSFPSGHNNEQFF. The chain joins TRBV28 to TRBJ2-1, with TRBD2 as a possible D gene (6 bases). The CDR3 has 15 amino acids. CDR1 and CDR2 (germline): MDHEN, SYDVKM. Trimming took 3 bases from V and 5 from J, leaving 14 bases between them.

The V call is TRBV6-1, the J call TRBJ2-1, with 9 bases matching TRBD2. Germline lookup yields CDR1 MNHNS and CDR2 SASEGT. CDR3 length equals 16 residues. V dropped 1 base and J dropped 4; count of bases not matched to a gene: 5. The CDR3 loop reads CASSEELAGLYNEQFF. The CDR3 nucleotides are TGTGCCAGCAGTGAAGAGCTAGCGGGGCTTTACAATGAGCAGTTCTTC.

The V gene is TRBV30, the J gene TRBJ1-2; 9 nucleotides line up with TRBD1. The germline V gene has CDR1 GTSNPN and CDR2 SVGIG (reference sequence). V trimming: 5 bases; J trimming: 6 bases; junction bases outside the gene matches: 19. The CDR3 sequence is 17 residues long. CDR3 amino acids: CAWSTPGTGLLNHGYTF. CDR3 DNA: TGTGCCTGGTCAACCCCCGGGACAGGGCTACTGAACCATGGCTACACCTTC.

The J gene is TRBJ2-1, the V gene TRBV28; D gene uncertain. Trimming removed 2 bases from V and 0 bases from J, with 5 bases in between. In germline, CDR1 is MDHEN, CDR2 SYDVKM. The CDR3 loop spans 14 amino acids. Written as DNA, the CDR3 is TGTGCCAGCAGTTTAACGGGCTCCTACAATGAGCAGTTCTTC. Protein: CASSLTGSYNEQFF.

The J gene is TRBJ2-5, the V gene TRBV19, with 7 bases identical to TRBD2. This CDR3 contains 15 residues. V trimming: 6 bases; J trimming: 1 base; junction bases outside the gene matches: 8. Germline V gene lookup returns CDR1 LNHDA and CDR2 SQIVND (reference sequence). CDR3 nucleotides: TGTGCCAGTAGAAGGGGTAGCGGGCCCCAAGAGACCCAGTACTTC. Residues: CASRRGSGPQETQYF.

This chain joins TRBV5-1 and TRBJ2-1, with D unclear. Germline V gives CDR1 SGHRS, CDR2 YFSETQ. V lost 1 base and J lost 10, with 9 bases in between. The CDR3 has 12 residues. CDR3 in amino acids: CASSLKHPEQFF. The CDR3, as DNA: TGCGCCAGCAGCTTGAAACACCCCGAGCAGTTCTTC.

The chain carries TRBV9 and TRBJ1-3; 9 nucleotides align to TRBD1. V dropped 0 bases and J dropped 16; count of bases not matched to a gene: 5. Germline V gene lookup returns CDR1 SGDLS and CDR2 YYNGEE. The length of the CDR3 is 12 residues. CDR3 nucleotides: TGTGCCAGCAGCGTAGTGGGACAGGGTGGGTATTTT. It translates to CASSVVGQGGYF.

The J gene is TRBJ2-3, the V gene TRBV2; 12 nucleotides match TRBD2. After removal of 4 bases from V and 0 bases from J, the junction contained 2 bases not matched to a gene. Germline loops: CDR1 SNHLY, CDR2 FYNNEI. CDR3 size: 16 residues. DNA for the CDR3: TGTGCCAGCAGTGGACTAGCGGGAGTCAGCACAGATACGCAGTATTTT. Amino acid sequence: CASSGLAGVSTDTQYF.

The V gene is TRBV6-5, the J gene TRBJ2-1, with D possibly being TRBD2 (6 bases). Germline V gives CDR1 MNHEY, CDR2 SVGAGI. The CDR3 spans 13 residues. Trimming removed 8 bases at V and 10 bases at J, with 18 bases between. For the CDR3, the DNA is TGTGCCAGCGGGGCGGGACCGTACGAAGAGCAGTTCTTC. It specifies CASGAGPYEEQFF.

The chain carries TRBV7-8 and TRBJ2-5; D is uncertain. V was cut by 0 bases and J by 2 bases, with 4 bases left in between. This CDR3 has 13 residues. Germline assignment: CDR1 SGHVS and CDR2 FQNEAQ. CDR3 region: CASSLAPQETQYF. The DNA of the CDR3 is TGTGCCAGCAGCTTAGCCCCACAAGAGACCCAGTACTTC.

The J gene is TRBJ2-2, the V gene TRBV15; 8 nucleotides align to TRBD1. This CDR3 has 16 residues. The V gene end was trimmed by 3 bases and the J gene end by 0 bases; junction bases not matched to a gene: 3. CDR1 LNHNV and CDR2 YYDKDF come from the germline V gene (reference sequence). The CDR3 sequence is CATSRPGQANTGELFF. CDR3 coding DNA: TGTGCCACCAGCAGGCCGGGACAGGCGAACACCGGGGAGCTGTTTTTT. Filled out from reference TRBV15 and TRBJ2-2, the complete variable domain reads DAMVIQNPRYQVTQFGKPVTLSCSQTLNHNVMYWYQQKSSQAPKLLFHYYDKDFNNEADTPDNFQSRRPNTSFCFLDIRSPGLGDTAMYLCATSRPGQANTGELFFGEGSRLTVL.